These 7 T cell receptor beta chains originate from one sample sequenced in a study of STAT3 mutations in large granular lymphocyte leukemia. The protocol was immunoSEQ multiplex PCR, while the TCRdb copy is restricted to in-frame clones and leaves out a portion. Here the sample spans 30,000 to 45,000 clones, about 88% being singletons. Their recognized antigens are unknown. Study-wide results and limits: Every T-cell large granular lymphocyte leukemia patient had at least one immunodominant TCR beta clonotype.

Sequencing input: PBMCs. These receptors originate from a human donor with T large granular lymphocyte leukemia. Some clones in this sample may be carry-over from other donors' samples.

The J gene is TRBJ1-1, the V gene TRBV6-5, with a weak D call TRBD1 (5 bases). Germline V lookup: CDR1 MNHEY, CDR2 SVGAGI. With 5 bases removed from V and 3 bases from J, the gap between germline ends came to 13 bases. This CDR3 is 14 amino acids long. This CDR3 is CASSRGGSYTEAFF. The CDR3 DNA sequence: TGTGCCAGCAGTCGGGGGGGGTCCTACACTGAAGCTTTCTTT.

V usage is TRBV7-9 and J usage is TRBJ2-7; 8 nucleotides agree with TRBD1. The CDR3 has 14 residues. Germline V gene data show CDR1 as SEHNR and CDR2 as FQNEAQ (reference sequence). With 5 bases clipped from V and 3 bases from J, the junction kept 6 bases outside the gene matches. CDR3 region: CASSPQGGSYEQYF. The CDR3 DNA sequence: TGTGCCAGCAGCCCACAGGGGGGAAGCTACGAGCAGTACTTC.

The chain joins TRBV29-1 to TRBJ2-3; 16 bases map to TRBD2. After removal of 4 bases from V and 5 bases from J, the junction contained 3 bases not matched to a gene. The CDR3 totals 15 residues. CDR1 SQVTM and CDR2 ANQGSEA come from the germline V gene. The CDR3, as DNA: TGCAGCGTTGCCGGGACTAGCGGGGGGGTAGATACGCAGTATTTT. Its translation: CSVAGTSGGVDTQYF.

The chain couples TRBV5-1 to TRBJ2-7, with 12 bases lining up with TRBD1. The V segment lost 4 bases and the J segment 5 bases; nucleotides outside the gene matches: 7. Germline lookup yields CDR1 SGHRS and CDR2 YFSETQ. The CDR3 runs to 15 residues. CDR3 protein: CASSAAGTGGHEQYF. CDR3 DNA sequence: TGCGCCAGCAGCGCTGCCGGGACAGGGGGCCACGAGCAGTACTTC.

The rearrangement links TRBV28 to TRBJ1-6, with a tentative D call TRBD1 (6 bases). CDR1 is MDHEN, CDR2 SYDVKM, per germline. The CDR3 has 15 amino acids. V was clipped by 7 bases and J by 4 bases, with 14 bases between them. The CDR3 sequence is CASIRGGTYNSPLHF. The CDR3 region has the DNA TGTGCCAGCATCCGAGGGGGGACATATAATTCACCCCTCCACTTT.

Concerning this clone itself: The same CDR3 arises from other DNA sequences in this sample as well. This chain links TRBV18 with TRBJ2-3; D not certain. The CDR3 loop spans 12 amino acids. V gave up 2 bases and J gave up 1 base, with 1 base separating them. Germline CDR1 is KGHSH and CDR2 is LQKENI. CDR3 DNA sequence: TGTGCCAGCTCACCAGGCACAGATACGCAGTATTTT. This sequence encodes CASSPGTDTQYF. The full variable domain, with the rest looked up from reference TRBV18 and TRBJ2-3, is NAGVMQNPRHLVRRRGQEARLRCSPMKGHSHVYWYRQLPEEGLKFMVYLQKENIIDESGMPKERFSAEFPKEGPSILRIQQVVRGDSAAYFCASSPGTDTQYFGPGTRLTVL.

The rearrangement links TRBV7-9 to TRBJ2-2; tentative D call: TRBD2 (6 bases). There are 15 residues in the CDR3. CDR1 is SEHNR, CDR2 FQNEAQ, per germline (reference sequence). V shed 4 bases and J shed 13 bases, with 22 bases lying between them. The CDR3 DNA reads as TGTGCCAGCAGCTCCACCCGGGACTTCAAACAAGGGCTGTTTTTT. Translating gives CASSSTRDFKQGLFF. The full variable domain, rest sourced from reference TRBV7-9 and TRBJ2-2, is DTGVSQNPRHKITKRGQNVTFRCDPISEHNRLYWYRQTLGQGPEFLTYFQNEAQLEKSRLLSDRFSAERPKGSFSTLEIQRTEQGDSAMYLCASSSTRDFKQGLFFGEGSRLTVL.